Below, one T cell receptor beta chain is given with its context. The CDR3 has 16 residues. Germline V gene data show CDR1 as MNHEY and CDR2 as SMNVEV (reference sequence). The V and J ends lost 3 bases and 5 bases, in that order; junction bases with no gene match: 8. This sample is part of a study of T cell changes during pregnancy in multiple sclerosis. Repertoires were generated with immunoSEQ multiplex PCR, while TCRdb's copy carries only in-frame clones and drops some. The table includes around 72,000 clones, around 91% detected once. The source is a female donor in good health, enrolled as a control in a pregnancy study. The specimen comprised peripheral blood, sampled in the third trimester of pregnancy. The V and J genes are TRBV27 and TRBJ2-2; 8 nucleotides match TRBD1. CDR3 amino acids: CASSLGDRSGTGELFF. The CDR3 bases are TGTGCCAGCAGTTTGGGGGACAGGAGTGGAACCGGGGAGCTGTTTTTT.